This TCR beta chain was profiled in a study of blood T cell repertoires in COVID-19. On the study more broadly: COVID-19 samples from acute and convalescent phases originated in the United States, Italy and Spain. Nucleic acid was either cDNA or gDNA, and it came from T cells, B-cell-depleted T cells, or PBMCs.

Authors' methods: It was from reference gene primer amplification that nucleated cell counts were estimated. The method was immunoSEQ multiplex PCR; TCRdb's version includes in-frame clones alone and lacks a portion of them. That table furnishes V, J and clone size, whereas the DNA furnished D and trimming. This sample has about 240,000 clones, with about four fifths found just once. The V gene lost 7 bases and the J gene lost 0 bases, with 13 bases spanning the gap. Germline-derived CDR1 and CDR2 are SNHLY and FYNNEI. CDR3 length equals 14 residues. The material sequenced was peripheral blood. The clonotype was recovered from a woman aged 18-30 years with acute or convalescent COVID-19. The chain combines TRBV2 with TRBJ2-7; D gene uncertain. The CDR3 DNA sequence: TGTGCCAGCACTCCAATGGCCAGCTCCTACGAGCAGTACTTC. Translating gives CASTPMASSYEQYF.